This TCR beta chain came from a study of regulatory T cells in long-lasting Graves disease. Study conclusions and caveats: It was possible that the small sample size reduced accuracy. There was favoring of TRBV28, TRBJ1-2 and TRBJ2-5 in persistent disease.

The germline V gene encodes CDR1 GTSNPN and CDR2 SVGIG (reference sequence). V lost 3 bases and J lost 5, with 9 bases in between. The CDR3 covers 12 residues. This clonotype was seen repeatedly, ten times or more. Its antigen is as yet unknown. Assembly of TCR beta libraries relied on iRepertoire HTBI primers together with Arm-PCR of CDR3 regions. TCRdb passed the multiplex PCR reads through MiXCR, listing each CDR3 protein once. The data show some 220,000 distinct CDR3 sequences, approximately 18% seen once. As to time point: newly diagnosed GD, antithyroid drugs for less than 3 months. Extracted RNA from PBMCs served as the source of the TCR library. These data were also reused for a study on T cells in Graves' hyperthyroidism and ophthalmopathy.

The clonotype was recovered from a woman in her twenties or thirties with Graves disease. The source was peripheral blood mononuclear cells (PBMCs), collected at new diagnosis, from a patient treated with antithyroid drugs. The chain couples TRBV30 to TRBJ2-3; the D gene could be TRBD1 or TRBD2 (5 bases each). CDR3 residues: CAWRRGLDTQYF. Here the CDR3 DNA reads TGTGCCTGGAGACGGGGCTTAGATACGCAGTATTTT. The complete variable domain, with remaining parts taken from reference TRBV30 and TRBJ2-3, reads SQTIHQWPATLVQPVGSPLSLECTVEGTSNPNLYWYRQAAGRGLQLLFYSVGIGQISSEVPQNLSASRPQDRQFILSSKKLLLSDSGFYLCAWRRGLDTQYFGPGTRLTVL.